These 4 T cell receptor beta chains originate from one sample sequenced in a study of blood T cell repertoires in COVID-19. Here immunoSEQ multiplex PCR was the method, and the copy in TCRdb shows in-frame clones only, minus some. The table records 250,000 or so clones, around 87% of them present only once. The specimen was peripheral blood. The receptors stem from a woman between 40 and 55 years old who had recovered from COVID-19.

This clone appeared a few times. V gene TRBV2 combines with J gene TRBJ1-3, with D tentatively TRBD1 (5 bases). Germline V gives CDR1 SNHLY, CDR2 FYNNEI. This CDR3 contains 16 residues. Between the trimmed V and J ends, which lost 4 bases and 0 bases, there was a span of 13 bases. The CDR3 nucleotides are TGTGCCAGCAGTGTGGAACAGGTTCACTCTGGAAACACCATATATTTT. As protein: CASSVEQVHSGNTIYF.

This chain links TRBV5-1 with TRBJ2-2, with 13 positions matching TRBD2. The CDR3 contains 16 residues. V gave up 2 bases and J gave up 5 bases; unmatched junction bases: 3. Germline V gives CDR1 SGHRS, CDR2 YFSETQ. The CDR3 DNA is TGCGCCAGCAGCTTAGGACTAGCGGGGGTTACCGGGGAGCTGTTTTTT. Translating gives CASSLGLAGVTGELFF.

This chain joins TRBV9 and TRBJ2-7; possible D gene TRBD1, 7 bases. The CDR3 consists of 14 residues. The V end lost 3 bases, the J end lost 2 bases, and 12 bases lay between the germline ends. Germline-derived CDR1 and CDR2 are SGDLS and YYNGEE. The DNA of the CDR3 is TGTGCCAGCAGCGCGGGGGACAGAGCCTACGAGCAGTACTTC. This sequence encodes CASSAGDRAYEQYF.

This clone was observed a single time. This chain uses TRBV10-1 with TRBJ2-1, with D possibly TRBD1 on 5 matching bases. The V gene lost 3 bases and the J gene lost 12 bases, with 18 bases spanning the gap. Per germline, CDR1 WNHNN and CDR2 SYGVQD (reference sequence). The CDR3 sequence is 14 residues long. CDR3 coding DNA: TGCGCCAGCAGTGATGTAGGGGAACGGATAGGGCAGTTCTTC. Its protein product is CASSDVGERIGQFF.